This TCR beta chain was identified in a study of blood T cell repertoires in COVID-19. In the study overall: In each case, the material was cDNA or gDNA derived from T cells, B-cell-depleted T cells, or PBMCs.

Authors' methods: From reference gene primer amplification, estimates of nucleated cell counts were derived. The data were produced by immunoSEQ multiplex PCR, yet TCRdb's version contains in-frame clones alone and is incomplete. V and J calls and clone size are given by that table; D and trimming were obtained from the DNA. The table shows around 80,000 clones, with roughly 87% occurring only once. CDR1 LNHDA and CDR2 SQIVND come from the germline V gene (reference sequence). V gave up 6 bases and J gave up 4 bases; unmatched junction bases: 6. The CDR3 runs 15 residues. The sequenced sample was peripheral blood. The gene calls are TRBV19 and TRBJ2-1; 10 bases map to TRBD1. This receptor was taken from a man at least 80 years old with acute or convalescent COVID-19. This chain's CDR3 is CASSNDRGLYNEQFF. CDR3 DNA: TGTGCCAGTAGCAATGACAGGGGGCTTTACAATGAGCAGTTCTTC.